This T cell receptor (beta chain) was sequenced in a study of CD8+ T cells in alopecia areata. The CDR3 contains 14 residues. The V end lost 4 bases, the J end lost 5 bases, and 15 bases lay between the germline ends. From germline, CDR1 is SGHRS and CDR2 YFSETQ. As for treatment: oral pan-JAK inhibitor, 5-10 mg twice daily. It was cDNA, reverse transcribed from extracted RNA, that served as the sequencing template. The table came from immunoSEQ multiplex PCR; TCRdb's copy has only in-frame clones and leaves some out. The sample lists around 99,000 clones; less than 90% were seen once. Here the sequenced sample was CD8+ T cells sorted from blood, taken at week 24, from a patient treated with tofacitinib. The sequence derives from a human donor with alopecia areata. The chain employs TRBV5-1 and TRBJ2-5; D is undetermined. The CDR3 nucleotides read TGCGCCAGCAGCCCCGGTGGGATTGAGGAGACCCAGTACTTC. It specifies CASSPGGIEETQYF.